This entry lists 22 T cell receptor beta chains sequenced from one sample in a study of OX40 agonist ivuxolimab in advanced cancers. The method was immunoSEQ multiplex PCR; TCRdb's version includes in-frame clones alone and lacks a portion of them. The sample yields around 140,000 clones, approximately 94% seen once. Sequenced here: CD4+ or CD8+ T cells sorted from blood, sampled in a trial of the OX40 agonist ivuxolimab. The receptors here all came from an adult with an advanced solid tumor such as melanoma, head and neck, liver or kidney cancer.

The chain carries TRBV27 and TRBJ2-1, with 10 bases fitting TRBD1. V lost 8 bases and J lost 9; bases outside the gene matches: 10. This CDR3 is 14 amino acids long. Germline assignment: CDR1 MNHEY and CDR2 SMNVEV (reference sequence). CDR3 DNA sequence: TGTGCCAGCGGCCGGGACAGGGGAATGGGTGAGCAGTTCTTC. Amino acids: CASGRDRGMGEQFF.

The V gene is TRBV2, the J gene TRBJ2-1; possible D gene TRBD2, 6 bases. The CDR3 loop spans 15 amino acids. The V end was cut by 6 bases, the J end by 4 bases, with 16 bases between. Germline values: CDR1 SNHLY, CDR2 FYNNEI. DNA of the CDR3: TGTGCCAGCAGAGGTGGACTAAGGGGTTACAATGAGCAGTTCTTC. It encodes CASRGGLRGYNEQFF.

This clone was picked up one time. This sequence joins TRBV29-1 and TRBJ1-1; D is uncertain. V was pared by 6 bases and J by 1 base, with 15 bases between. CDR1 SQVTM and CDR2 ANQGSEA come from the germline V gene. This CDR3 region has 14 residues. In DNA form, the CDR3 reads TGCAGCGTCCTACACTCGGGTTCGAACACTGAAGCTTTCTTT. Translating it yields CSVLHSGSNTEAFF.

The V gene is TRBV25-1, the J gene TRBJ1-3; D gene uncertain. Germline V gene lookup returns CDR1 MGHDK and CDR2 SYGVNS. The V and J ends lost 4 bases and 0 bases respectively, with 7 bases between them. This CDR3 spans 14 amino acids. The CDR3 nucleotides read TGTGCCAGCAGTGTGCTACTCTCTGGAAACACCATATATTTT. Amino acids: CASSVLLSGNTIYF. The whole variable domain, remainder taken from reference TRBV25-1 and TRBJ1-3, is EADIYQTPRYLVIGTGKKITLECSQTMGHDKMYWYQQDPGMELHLIHYSYGVNSTEKGDLSSESTVSRIRTEHFPLTLESARPSHTSQYLCASSVLLSGNTIYFGEGSWLTVV.

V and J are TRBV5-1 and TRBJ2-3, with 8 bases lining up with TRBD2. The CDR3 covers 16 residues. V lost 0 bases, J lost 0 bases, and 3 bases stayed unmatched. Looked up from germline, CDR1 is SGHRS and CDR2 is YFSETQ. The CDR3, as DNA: TGCGCCAGCAGCTTGGGAGCGGGAGCTAGCACAGATACGCAGTATTTT. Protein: CASSLGAGASTDTQYF. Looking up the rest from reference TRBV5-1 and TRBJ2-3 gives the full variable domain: KAGVTQTPRYLIKTRGQQVTLSCSPISGHRSVSWYQQTPGQGLQFLFEYFSETQRNKGNFPGRFSGRQFSNSRSEMNVSTLELGDSALYLCASSLGAGASTDTQYFGPGTRLTVL.

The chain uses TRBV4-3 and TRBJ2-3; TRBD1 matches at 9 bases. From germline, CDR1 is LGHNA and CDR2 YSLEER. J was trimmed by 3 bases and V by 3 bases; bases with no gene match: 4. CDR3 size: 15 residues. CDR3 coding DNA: TGCGCCAGCAGCCAGGGACAGGGACGGACAGATACGCAGTATTTT. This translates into CASSQGQGRTDTQYF.

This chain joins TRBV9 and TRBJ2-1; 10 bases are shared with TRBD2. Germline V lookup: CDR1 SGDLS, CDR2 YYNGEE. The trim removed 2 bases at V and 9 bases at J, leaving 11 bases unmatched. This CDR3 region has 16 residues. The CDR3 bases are TGTGCCAGCAGCGTGGGACTAGCGACAAGTCGTGGTGAGCAGTTCTTC. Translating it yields CASSVGLATSRGEQFF. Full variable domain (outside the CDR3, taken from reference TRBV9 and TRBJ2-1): DSGVTQTPKHLITATGQRVTLRCSPRSGDLSVYWYQQSLDQGLQFLIQYYNGEERAKGNILERFSAQQFPDLHSELNLSSLELGDSALYFCASSVGLATSRGEQFFGPGTRLTVL.

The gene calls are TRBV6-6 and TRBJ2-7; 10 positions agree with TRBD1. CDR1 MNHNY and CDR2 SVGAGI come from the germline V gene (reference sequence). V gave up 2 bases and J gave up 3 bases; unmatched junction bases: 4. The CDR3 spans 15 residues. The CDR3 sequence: CASSYPGTGVYEQYF. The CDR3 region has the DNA TGTGCCAGCAGTTACCCCGGGACAGGGGTCTACGAGCAGTACTTC.

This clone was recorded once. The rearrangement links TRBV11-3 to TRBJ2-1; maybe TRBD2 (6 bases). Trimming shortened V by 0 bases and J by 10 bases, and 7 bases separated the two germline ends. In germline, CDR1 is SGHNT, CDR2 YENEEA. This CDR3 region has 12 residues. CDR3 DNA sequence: TGTGCCAGCAGCTTAGATGGACTAGAGCAGTTCTTC. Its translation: CASSLDGLEQFF.

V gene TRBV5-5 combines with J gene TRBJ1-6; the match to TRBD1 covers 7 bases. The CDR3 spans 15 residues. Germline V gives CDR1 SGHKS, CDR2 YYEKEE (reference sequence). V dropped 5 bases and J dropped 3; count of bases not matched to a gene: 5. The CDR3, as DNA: TGTGCCAGCAGTCCCGGACAGGACTATAATTCACCCCTCCACTTT. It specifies CASSPGQDYNSPLHF. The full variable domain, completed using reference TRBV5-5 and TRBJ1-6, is DAGVTQSPTHLIKTRGQQVTLRCSPISGHKSVSWYQQVLGQGPQFIFQYYEKEERGRGNFPDRFSARQFPNYSSELNVNALLLGDSALYLCASSPGQDYNSPLHFGNGTRLTVT.

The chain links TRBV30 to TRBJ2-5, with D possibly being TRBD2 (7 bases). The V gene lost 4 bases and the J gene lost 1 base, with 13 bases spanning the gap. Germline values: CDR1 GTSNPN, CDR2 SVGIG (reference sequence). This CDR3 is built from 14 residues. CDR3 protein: CAWMGGGGQETQYF. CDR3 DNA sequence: TGTGCCTGGATGGGAGGGGGTGGCCAAGAGACCCAGTACTTC.

The DNA of the CDR3 is TGTGCCAGCAGCCGAGGACGGACAAACACAGATACGCAGTATTTT. Amino acid sequence: CASSRGRTNTDTQYF. The chain combines TRBV5-6 with TRBJ2-3, with D possibly TRBD1 on 5 matching bases. The CDR3 covers 15 residues. Germline CDR1 and CDR2: SGHDT and YYEEEE. Between the trimmed V and J ends, which lost 4 bases and 2 bases, there was a span of 14 bases.

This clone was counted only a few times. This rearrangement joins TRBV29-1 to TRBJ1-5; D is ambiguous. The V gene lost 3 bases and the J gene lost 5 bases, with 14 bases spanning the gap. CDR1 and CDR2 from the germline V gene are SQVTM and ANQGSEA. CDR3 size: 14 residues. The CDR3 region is CSVEGDGLHQPQHF. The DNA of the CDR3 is TGCAGCGTTGAGGGAGACGGACTACATCAGCCCCAGCATTTT.

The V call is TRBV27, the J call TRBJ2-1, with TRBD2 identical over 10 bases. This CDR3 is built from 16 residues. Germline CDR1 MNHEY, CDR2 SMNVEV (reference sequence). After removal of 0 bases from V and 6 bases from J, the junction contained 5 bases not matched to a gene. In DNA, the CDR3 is TGTGCCAGCAGTTTATCGGCTAGCGGGAGCTTCAATGAGCAGTTCTTC. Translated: CASSLSASGSFNEQFF.

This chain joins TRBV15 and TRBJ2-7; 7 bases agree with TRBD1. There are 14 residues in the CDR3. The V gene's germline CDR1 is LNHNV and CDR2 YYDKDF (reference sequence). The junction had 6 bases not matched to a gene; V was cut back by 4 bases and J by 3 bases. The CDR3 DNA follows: TGTGCCACCAGCAAGACAGGGTTTCTCTACGAGCAGTACTTC. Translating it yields CATSKTGFLYEQYF.

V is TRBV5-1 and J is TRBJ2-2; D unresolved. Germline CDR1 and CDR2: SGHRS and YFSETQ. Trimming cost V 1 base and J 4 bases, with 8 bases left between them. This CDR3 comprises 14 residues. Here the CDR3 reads CASSLKLGTGELFF. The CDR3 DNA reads TGCGCCAGCAGCTTGAAACTGGGCACCGGGGAGCTGTTTTTT.

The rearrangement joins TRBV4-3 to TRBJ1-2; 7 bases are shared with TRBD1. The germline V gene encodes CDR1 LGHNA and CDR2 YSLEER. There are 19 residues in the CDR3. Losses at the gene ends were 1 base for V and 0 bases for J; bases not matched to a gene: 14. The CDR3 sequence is CASSQVLLAVQGANYGYTF. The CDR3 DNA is TGCGCCAGCAGCCAAGTGCTTCTAGCGGTCCAGGGGGCTAACTATGGCTACACCTTC.

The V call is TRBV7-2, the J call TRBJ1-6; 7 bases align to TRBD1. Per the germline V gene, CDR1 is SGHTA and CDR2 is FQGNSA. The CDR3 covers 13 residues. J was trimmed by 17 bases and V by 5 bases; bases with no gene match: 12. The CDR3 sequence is CASSPRGARGVHF. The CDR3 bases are TGTGCCAGCAGCCCGCGCGGAGCCAGGGGGGTCCACTTT.

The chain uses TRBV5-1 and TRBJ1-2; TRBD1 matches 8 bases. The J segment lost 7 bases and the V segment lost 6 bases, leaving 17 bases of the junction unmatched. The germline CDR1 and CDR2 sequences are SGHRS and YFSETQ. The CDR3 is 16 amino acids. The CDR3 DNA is TGCGCCAGCACCCTTGACTTAGGACAGGGAAGTGGTGGCTACACCTTC. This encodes CASTLDLGQGSGGYTF.

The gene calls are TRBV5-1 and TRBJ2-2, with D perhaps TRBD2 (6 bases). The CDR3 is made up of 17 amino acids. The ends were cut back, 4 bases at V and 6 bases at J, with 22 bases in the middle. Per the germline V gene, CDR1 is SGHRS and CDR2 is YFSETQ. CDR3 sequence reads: CASSTRRGWSGSGELFF. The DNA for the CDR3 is TGCGCCAGCAGCACACGACGGGGGTGGTCCGGGTCCGGGGAGCTGTTTTTT. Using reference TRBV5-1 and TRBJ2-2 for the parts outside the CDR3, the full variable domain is KAGVTQTPRYLIKTRGQQVTLSCSPISGHRSVSWYQQTPGQGLQFLFEYFSETQRNKGNFPGRFSGRQFSNSRSEMNVSTLELGDSALYLCASSTRRGWSGSGELFFGEGSRLTVL.

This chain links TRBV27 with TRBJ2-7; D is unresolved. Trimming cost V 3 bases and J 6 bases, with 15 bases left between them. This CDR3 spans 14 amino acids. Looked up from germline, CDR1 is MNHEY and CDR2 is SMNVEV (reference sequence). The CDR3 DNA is TGTGCCAGCAGTTTTTATGTAGACTCCACCGAGCAGTACTTC. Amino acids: CASSFYVDSTEQYF.

The CDR3 reads CASYPGTSGRNEQYF. In nucleotides, the CDR3 is TGTGCCAGCTACCCGGGGACTAGCGGGAGGAACGAGCAGTACTTC. V usage is TRBV28 and J usage is TRBJ2-7; 15 nucleotides match TRBD2. CDR3 size: 15 residues. After removal of 8 bases from V and 5 bases from J, the junction contained 7 bases not matched to a gene. Germline assignment: CDR1 MDHEN and CDR2 SYDVKM.